This passage covers 10 T cell receptor beta chains from one sample sequenced in a study of beta chain features in type 1 diabetes. cDNA synthesis used the whole RNA isolate, giving expressed TCRB sequences. The data were produced by immunoSEQ multiplex PCR, yet TCRdb's version contains in-frame clones alone and is incomplete. The repertoire holds around 250,000 clones, with roughly 70% as singletons. The sample consisted of naive CD4+ T cells from blood. The receptors shown here come from a man aged 25 to 45 in good health.

This chain links TRBV5-1 with TRBJ2-3; 7 bases match TRBD2. This CDR3 contains 15 residues. V was clipped by 0 bases and J by 2 bases; unmatched bases: 3. Germline V gene sequence: CDR1 SGHRS, CDR2 YFSETQ. The CDR3: CASSLGSGLTDTQYF. Here the CDR3 DNA reads TGCGCCAGCAGCTTGGGTAGCGGGCTCACAGATACGCAGTATTTT. The complete variable domain, with remaining parts taken from reference TRBV5-1 and TRBJ2-3, reads KAGVTQTPRYLIKTRGQQVTLSCSPISGHRSVSWYQQTPGQGLQFLFEYFSETQRNKGNFPGRFSGRQFSNSRSEMNVSTLELGDSALYLCASSLGSGLTDTQYFGPGTRLTVL.

The genes are TRBV11-2 and TRBJ2-1, with TRBD2 matching 10 bases. There are 13 residues in the CDR3. Germline V CDR1 and CDR2: SGHAT, FQNNGV. The V and J ends lost 6 bases and 7 bases, in that order; junction bases with no gene match: 3. This CDR3 reads CASRGLARNEQFF. The CDR3 region has the DNA TGTGCCAGCAGGGGACTAGCGAGAAATGAGCAGTTCTTC.

The rearrangement uses TRBV2 and TRBJ1-3, with D possibly matching TRBD1 (6 bases). Per germline, CDR1 SNHLY and CDR2 FYNNEI. The CDR3 is made up of 14 amino acids. V dropped 6 bases and J dropped 0 bases, with 9 bases sitting between them. The CDR3 spells CASRARGSGNTIYF. CDR3 DNA sequence: TGTGCCAGCAGAGCCAGGGGCTCTGGAAACACCATATATTTT. The full variable domain, completed using reference TRBV2 and TRBJ1-3, is EPEVTQTPSHQVTQMGQEVILRCVPISNHLYFYWYRQILGQKVEFLVSFYNNEISEKSEIFDDQFSVERPDGSNFTLKIRSTKLEDSAMYFCASRARGSGNTIYFGEGSWLTVV.

The rearrangement links TRBV29-1 to TRBJ2-7, with D possibly matching TRBD2 (6 bases). CDR3 length equals 14 residues. Per the germline V gene, CDR1 is SQVTM and CDR2 is ANQGSEA. V gave up 6 bases and J gave up 3 bases, with 18 bases separating them. DNA of the CDR3: TGCAGCGTCCTCGGGGGTAGGAGTGGCTACGAGCAGTACTTC. Protein product: CSVLGGRSGYEQYF.

The table lists this clone with a few counts. The chain links TRBV30 to TRBJ2-1; D gene unclear. V lost 4 bases to trimming and J lost 0 bases, with 7 bases between them. The germline V gene encodes CDR1 GTSNPN and CDR2 SVGIG (reference sequence). The CDR3 totals 13 residues. CDR3 bases: TGTGCCTGGACGGCCAGCTCCTACAATGAGCAGTTCTTC. Translating gives CAWTASSYNEQFF.

The CDR3 coding sequence is TGTGCCAGCAGCCCTACTAGCGGGAGGATAGATACGCAGTATTTT. This encodes CASSPTSGRIDTQYF. The chain combines TRBV7-9 with TRBJ2-3; 12 positions agree with TRBD2. The CDR3 covers 15 residues. With 5 bases clipped from V and 5 bases from J, the junction kept 5 bases outside the gene matches. Germline values: CDR1 SEHNR, CDR2 FQNEAQ (reference sequence).

This clone occurred a few times. The chain uses TRBV30 and TRBJ2-3; 10 nucleotides match TRBD2. The germline CDR1 and CDR2 sequences are GTSNPN and SVGIG (reference sequence). The CDR3 contains 14 residues. V shed 5 bases, J shed 7 bases, and the junction held 9 bases outside the gene matches. The CDR3 reads CAWALAGGFHTQYF. The CDR3 region has the DNA TGTGCCTGGGCCTTAGCGGGAGGCTTTCATACGCAGTATTTT.

This CDR3 is CASSPFSGGTYNEQFF. CDR3 in DNA: TGTGCCAGCAGCCCATTTAGCGGGGGAACGTACAATGAGCAGTTCTTC. This chain connects TRBV27 to TRBJ2-1; 9 nucleotides match TRBD2. The V and J ends lost 6 bases and 4 bases, in that order; junction bases with no gene match: 10. Looked up from germline, CDR1 is MNHEY and CDR2 is SMNVEV (reference sequence). The CDR3 is 16 residues long.

The chain has TRBV30 and TRBJ2-6; 7 nucleotides agree with TRBD1. The CDR3 has 15 amino acids. From germline, CDR1 is GTSNPN and CDR2 SVGIG (reference sequence). V lost 3 bases, J lost 2 bases, and 4 bases stayed unmatched. The CDR3: CAWSFTGAGANVLTF. DNA for the CDR3: TGTGCCTGGAGCTTCACAGGGGCTGGGGCCAACGTCCTGACTTTC.

V and J are TRBV9 and TRBJ1-1; 10 bases align to TRBD1. The CDR3 consists of 15 residues. After removal of 2 bases from V and 3 bases from J, the junction contained 4 bases not matched to a gene. Germline loops: CDR1 SGDLS, CDR2 YYNGEE. CDR3 bases: TGTGCCAGCAGCGTCACCGGGACAGGGGACACTGAAGCTTTCTTT. This sequence encodes CASSVTGTGDTEAFF.